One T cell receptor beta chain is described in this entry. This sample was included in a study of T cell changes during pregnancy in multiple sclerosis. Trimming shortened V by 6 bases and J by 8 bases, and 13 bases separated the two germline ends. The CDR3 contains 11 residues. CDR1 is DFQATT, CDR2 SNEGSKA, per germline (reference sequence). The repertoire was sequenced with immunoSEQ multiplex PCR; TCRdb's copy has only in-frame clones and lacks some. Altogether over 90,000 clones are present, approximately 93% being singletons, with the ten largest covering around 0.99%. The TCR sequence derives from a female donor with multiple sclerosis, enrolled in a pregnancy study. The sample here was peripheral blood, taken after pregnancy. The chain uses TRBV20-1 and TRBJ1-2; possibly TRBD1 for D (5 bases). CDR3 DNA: TGCAGTGCAGTTGGCGGGGGAGGCTACACCTTC. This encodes CSAVGGGGYTF.